Shown below are 12 T cell receptor beta chains from a single sample sequenced in a study of T-cell memory formation after mild COVID-19. TCRdb re-called the 5' RACE reads through MiXCR, storing one row per CDR3 protein. The sample lists about 130,000 distinct CDR3 sequences; roughly 15% were seen once. The sequenced material came from PBMCs or a T cell subset sorted from them (not recorded which). Source of these receptors: an adult woman who had mild COVID-19 (a few samples of this study predate the infection). Cell type and time point are not known.

The CDR3 sequence is CSARDPYGLYNEQFF. The CDR3 DNA sequence: TGCAGTGCTAGAGATCCCTACGGACTCTACAATGAGCAGTTCTTC. The chain joins TRBV20-1 to TRBJ2-1, with a tentative D call TRBD2 (5 bases). CDR3 size: 15 residues. Germline CDR1 DFQATT, CDR2 SNEGSKA (reference sequence). Trimming pared 0 bases from V and 3 bases from J, leaving 12 bases between.

There are a few counts of this clonotype. V is TRBV20-1 and J is TRBJ2-1; 7 bases are a match to TRBD1. CDR3 size: 15 residues. The J segment lost 0 bases and the V segment lost 5 bases, leaving 7 bases of the junction unmatched. Germline V lookup: CDR1 DFQATT, CDR2 SNEGSKA (reference sequence). The CDR3 loop reads CSALTGASSYNEQFF. CDR3 nucleotides: TGCAGTGCTCTAACAGGGGCGAGCTCCTACAATGAGCAGTTCTTC.

This clonotype was seen only a few times. The rearrangement links TRBV6-4 to TRBJ1-4; possible D gene TRBD1, 6 bases. The CDR3 length is 16 residues. CDR1 and CDR2 (germline): MRHNA, SNTAGT. Trimming took off 5 bases at V and 7 bases at J, with 20 bases between the two ends. In DNA, the CDR3 is TGTGCCAGCAGTACCTCCCGGGGGCCAGAGGGTGAAAAACTGTTTTTT. It specifies CASSTSRGPEGEKLFF.

This chain links TRBV24-1 with TRBJ2-1; 7 bases align to TRBD1. Germline values: CDR1 KGHDR, CDR2 SFDVKD. The V segment lost 2 bases and the J segment 2 bases; nucleotides outside the gene matches: 5. This CDR3 is 16 amino acids long. CDR3 sequence: CATSDSDRATYNEQFF. The CDR3 coding sequence is TGTGCCACCAGTGATTCTGACAGGGCAACCTACAATGAGCAGTTCTTC.

This clonotype was seen at least ten times. V usage is TRBV5-1 and J usage is TRBJ2-5; 12 bases line up with TRBD1. CDR3 length equals 16 residues. V lost 5 bases, J lost 3 bases, and 8 bases stayed unmatched. Germline-derived CDR1 and CDR2 are SGHRS and YFSETQ. This CDR3 is CASRKGQGAGEETQYF. The CDR3 DNA is TGCGCCAGCAGAAAGGGACAGGGGGCAGGGGAAGAGACCCAGTACTTC.

This clonotype was counted a few times. J is TRBJ2-7 and V is TRBV19; no clear D gene. The germline V gene has CDR1 LNHDA and CDR2 SQIVND (reference sequence). Trimming removed 3 bases at V and 4 bases at J, with 16 bases between. This CDR3 has 15 residues. CDR3 DNA: TGTGCCAGTAGTATCGGGTCTTTCGGGCCGTACGAGCAGTACTTC. Encoded protein: CASSIGSFGPYEQYF.

The chain's CDR3 is CASKDYDLAGNTIYF. The CDR3 coding sequence is TGTGCCAGCAAGGACTATGACCTTGCTGGAAACACCATATATTTT. V usage is TRBV6-1 and J usage is TRBJ1-3; D gene uncertain. CDR1 is MNHNS and CDR2 is SASEGT in the germline V gene. Trimming cost V 7 bases and J 2 bases, with 15 bases left between them. This CDR3 comprises 15 residues.

Only a few counts were recorded for this clonotype. Mismatch with germline at one junction end may stem from a read error. The genes are TRBV12-3 or TRBV12-4 and TRBJ1-4; D gene ambiguous. The CDR3 extends over 13 amino acids. CDR3 amino acids: CASSLRAQGEYGF. Written as DNA, the CDR3 is TGTGCCAGCAGTTTGAGGGCCCAAGGAGAATACGGTTTT.

The V call is TRBV9, the J call TRBJ2-5, with unresolved D. CDR1 is SGDLS and CDR2 is YYNGEE in the germline V gene. V was clipped by 0 bases and J by 4 bases, with 13 bases between them. The length of the CDR3 is 15 residues. CDR3 nucleotide sequence: TGTGCCAGCAGCGTAGAAGGGAAATTTGTAGAGACCCAGTACTTC. Its protein product is CASSVEGKFVETQYF.

This chain uses TRBV9 with TRBJ2-7, with TRBD2 as a possible D gene (5 bases). The CDR3 is 14 amino acids. With 0 bases removed from V and 2 bases from J, the gap between germline ends came to 9 bases. Germline V gene sequence: CDR1 SGDLS, CDR2 YYNGEE. The CDR3 sequence is CASSVGSGTYEQYF. The DNA for the CDR3 is TGTGCCAGCAGCGTAGGGTCGGGAACCTACGAGCAGTACTTC. The whole variable domain, filled in from reference TRBV9 and TRBJ2-7, reads DSGVTQTPKHLITATGQRVTLRCSPRSGDLSVYWYQQSLDQGLQFLIQYYNGEERAKGNILERFSAQQFPDLHSELNLSSLELGDSALYFCASSVGSGTYEQYFGPGTRLTVT.

The rearrangement uses TRBV30 and TRBJ2-7; TRBD1 aligns across 11 bases. CDR1 and CDR2 from the germline V gene are GTSNPN and SVGIG (reference sequence). This CDR3 region has 20 residues. The trim removed 2 bases at V and 2 bases at J, leaving 20 bases unmatched. CDR3: CAWSYFSRDRGTYRTYEQYF. CDR3 DNA: TGTGCCTGGAGTTACTTCTCTCGGGACAGGGGGACTTACCGGACCTACGAGCAGTACTTC.

This clonotype was seen only a few times. The chain is built from TRBV4-1 and TRBJ2-3; D uncertain. CDR3 length: 16 residues. The V and J ends lost 1 base and 0 bases respectively, with 11 bases between them. Germline CDR1 reads MGHRA; CDR2 reads YSYEKL. The CDR3 bases are TGCGCCAGCAGCCAAGGCAACGCAGTAAGCACAGATACGCAGTATTTT. The encoded protein is CASSQGNAVSTDTQYF.